This entry lists 5 T cell receptor beta chains sequenced from one sample in a study of shared clonotypes between healthy human individuals. The protocol was immunoSEQ multiplex PCR, while the TCRdb copy is restricted to in-frame clones and leaves out a portion. The repertoire includes fewer than 2.5 million clones, approximately 94% of them detected once, and 0.35% to 0.45% sits in the top ten. Material for sequencing was naive CD4+ T cells from PBMCs. Stated subset: CD45RA+ positively selected. The receptors stem from a young man in good health. Some clones in this sample may be carry-over from other donors' samples.

V is TRBV2 and J is TRBJ2-1; 12 nucleotides line up with TRBD2. The V and J ends lost 6 bases and 9 bases, in that order; junction bases with no gene match: 9. This CDR3 spans 15 amino acids. From germline, CDR1 is SNHLY and CDR2 FYNNEI. Written as DNA, the CDR3 is TGTGCCAGCAGCCTAGCGGGAGGGCCCTATACTGAGCAGTTCTTC. Translation gives CASSLAGGPYTEQFF.

Concerning this clone itself: Other DNA sequences in this sample translate to the same CDR3. The V call is TRBV7-9, the J call TRBJ2-5; TRBD2 matches 16 bases. J lost 0 bases, V lost 3 bases, and 1 base had no gene match. The V gene's germline CDR1 is SEHNR and CDR2 FQNEAQ (reference sequence). CDR3 length: 17 amino acids. The CDR3 here is CASSLGLAGGYQETQYF. The CDR3 DNA sequence: TGTGCCAGCAGCTTGGGACTAGCGGGAGGGTACCAAGAGACCCAGTACTTC.

The chain combines TRBV6-1 with TRBJ2-7; D is possibly TRBD1 (6 bases). V lost 6 bases to trimming and J lost 4 bases, with 13 bases between them. The CDR3 loop spans 13 amino acids. Germline values: CDR1 MNHNS, CDR2 SASEGT. CDR3 in DNA: TGTGCCAGCAGCACTTTACAGGGATACGAGCAGTACTTC. It specifies CASSTLQGYEQYF.

This clone was recorded a few times. The V call is TRBV19, the J call TRBJ1-3; 9 nucleotides line up with TRBD1. Germline lookup yields CDR1 LNHDA and CDR2 SQIVND (reference sequence). CDR3 length: 15 residues. Trimming removed 3 bases from V and 4 bases from J; junction bases left unmatched: 4. CDR3 sequence reads: CASSIDRGTGNTIYF. The CDR3 nucleotides are TGTGCCAGTAGTATCGACAGGGGGACAGGAAACACCATATATTTT.

This chain uses TRBV4-3 with TRBJ1-2; the D gene is possibly TRBD1 (5 bases). The length of the CDR3 is 15 residues. Germline V gene lookup returns CDR1 LGHNA and CDR2 YSLEER. Deletions cut 4 bases from V and 3 bases from J, with 15 bases between. The CDR3 is CASSPDTGAHYGYTF. CDR3 nucleotide sequence: TGCGCCAGCAGCCCCGACACCGGGGCCCACTATGGCTACACCTTC.